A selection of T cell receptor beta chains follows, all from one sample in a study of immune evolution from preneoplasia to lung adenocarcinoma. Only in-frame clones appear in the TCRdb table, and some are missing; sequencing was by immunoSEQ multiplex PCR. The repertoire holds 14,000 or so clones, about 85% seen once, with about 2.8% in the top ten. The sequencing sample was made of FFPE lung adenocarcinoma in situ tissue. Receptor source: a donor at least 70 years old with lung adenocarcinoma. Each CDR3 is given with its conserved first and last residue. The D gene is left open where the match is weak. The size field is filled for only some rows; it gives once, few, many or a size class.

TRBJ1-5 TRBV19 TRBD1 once CASSIDQNRGQPQHF TGTGCCAGTAGTATAGATCAGAACAGGGGTCAGCCCCAGCATTTT
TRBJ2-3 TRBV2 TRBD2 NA CASVVSGGAGDTQYF TGTGCCAGCGTTGTGAGCGGGGGGGCTGGAGATACGCAGTATTTT
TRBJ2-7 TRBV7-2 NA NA CASSLDYSSYEQYF TGTGCCAGCAGCTTAGATTACAGCTCCTACGAGCAGTACTTC
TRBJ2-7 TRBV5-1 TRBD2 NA CASSVAGDDYEQYF TGCGCCAGCAGCGTAGCGGGAGACGACTACGAGCAGTACTTC
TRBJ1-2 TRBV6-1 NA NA CASRGAGLNGYTF TGTGCCAGCAGGGGTGCGGGGCTCAATGGCTACACCTTC
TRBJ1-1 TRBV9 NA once CASSVAPGTEAFF TGTGCCAGCAGCGTAGCTCCGGGCACTGAAGCTTTCTTT
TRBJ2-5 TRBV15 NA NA CATSPQGRETQYF TGTGCCACCAGCCCCCAGGGTAGAGAGACCCAGTACTTC
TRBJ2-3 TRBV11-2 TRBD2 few CASSKASGSTDTQYF TGTGCCAGCAGCAAAGCTAGCGGGAGTACAGATACGCAGTATTTT
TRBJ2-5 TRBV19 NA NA CASSTTAGSTETQYF TGTGCCAGTAGTACTACGGCGGGGTCCACGGAGACCCAGTACTTC
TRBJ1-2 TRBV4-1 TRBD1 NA CASSQDPGQINYGYTF TGCGCCAGCAGCCAAGACCCGGGACAGATAAACTATGGCTACACCTTC
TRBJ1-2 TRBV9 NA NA CASSVLSGAGYTF TGTGCCAGCAGCGTACTTTCGGGAGCTGGCTACACCTTC
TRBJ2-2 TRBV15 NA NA CATHTGELFF TGTGCCACCCACACCGGGGAGCTGTTTTTT
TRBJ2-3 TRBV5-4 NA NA CASSLGTWGIDTQYF TGTGCCAGCAGCTTGGGGACCTGGGGTATAGATACGCAGTATTTT
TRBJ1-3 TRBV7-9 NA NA CASQGTSGNTIYF TGTGCCAGCCAAGGTACCTCTGGAAACACCATATATTTT
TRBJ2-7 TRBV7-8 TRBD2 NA CASRDQRAQSGSLSEQYF TGTGCCAGCAGAGACCAGAGGGCCCAAAGCGGGAGTTTAAGCGAGCAGTACTTC
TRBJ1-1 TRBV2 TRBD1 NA CASSETIPGQGFATEAFF TGTGCCAGCAGTGAAACCATCCCGGGACAGGGTTTCGCCACTGAAGCTTTCTTT
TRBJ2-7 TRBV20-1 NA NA CSAYSGYEQYF TGCAGTGCCTATTCCGGCTACGAGCAGTACTTC
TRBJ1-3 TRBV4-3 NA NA CASSQGTSSGNTIYF TGCGCCAGCAGCCAAGGTACAAGCTCTGGAAACACCATATATTTT
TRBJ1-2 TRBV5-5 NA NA CASSPEGYGYTF TGTGCCAGCAGTCCGGAGGGCTATGGCTACACCTTC
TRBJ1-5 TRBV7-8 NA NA CASSLAGFGQPQHF TGTGCCAGCAGCTTAGCAGGGTTTGGTCAGCCCCAGCATTTT
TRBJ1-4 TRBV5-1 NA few CASSSPADINEKLFF TGCGCCAGCAGCTCCCCCGCAGACATAAATGAAAAACTGTTTTTT
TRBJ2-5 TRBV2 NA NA CASSEALGDMLAQYF TGTGCCAGCAGTGAAGCGCTTGGAGACATGCTGGCCCAGTACTTC
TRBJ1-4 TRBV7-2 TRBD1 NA CASSLLRGQGTNEKLFF TGTGCCAGCAGCTTATTGAGGGGGCAAGGGACTAATGAAAAACTGTTTTTT
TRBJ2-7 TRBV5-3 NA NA CARSLLLGNYEQYF TGTGCCAGAAGCTTGCTACTTGGGAACTACGAGCAGTACTTC
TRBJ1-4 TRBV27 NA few CASRKLYGEKLFF TGTGCCAGCAGAAAATTATACGGGGAAAAACTGTTTTTT
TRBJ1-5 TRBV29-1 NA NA CSVDVGTGQPQHF TGCAGCGTTGACGTGGGGACCGGGCAGCCCCAGCATTTT
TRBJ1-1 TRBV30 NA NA CAWHSDNTEAFF TGTGCCTGGCACAGCGATAACACTGAAGCTTTCTTT
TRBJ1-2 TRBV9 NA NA CASSVGTNNYGYTF TGTGCCAGCAGCGTAGGGACAAATAACTATGGCTACACCTTC
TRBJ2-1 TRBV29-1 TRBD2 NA CSGGLAGGRLSNEQFF TGCAGCGGGGGACTAGCGGGAGGGCGATTATCAAATGAGCAGTTCTTC
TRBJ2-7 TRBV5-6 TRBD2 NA CASSPHITSGSIHF TGTGCCAGCAGCCCGCACATAACTAGCGGGAGTATCCACTTC
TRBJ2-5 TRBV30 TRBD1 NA CACQGEETQYF TGTGCCTGTCAGGGGGAAGAGACCCAGTACTTC
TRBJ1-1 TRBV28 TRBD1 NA CASSSPGGAEAFF TGTGCCAGCAGTTCCCCAGGGGGCGCTGAAGCTTTCTTT
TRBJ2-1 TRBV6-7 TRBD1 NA CASSQQGALNEQFF TGTGCCAGCAGTCAACAGGGGGCGTTGAATGAGCAGTTCTTC
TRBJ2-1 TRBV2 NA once CASSPMRPVYNEQFF TGTGCCAGCAGTCCGATGAGGCCTGTATACAATGAGCAGTTCTTC
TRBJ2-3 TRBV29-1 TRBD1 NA CSVTTGSSTDTQYF TGCAGCGTTACGACAGGGTCTAGCACAGATACGCAGTATTTT
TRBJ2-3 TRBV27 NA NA CASRKRPITDTQYF TGTGCCAGCAGGAAAAGGCCTATCACAGATACGCAGTATTTT
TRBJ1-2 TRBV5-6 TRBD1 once CASSRDRGTYGYTF TGTGCCAGCAGCCGGGACAGGGGCACCTATGGCTACACCTTC
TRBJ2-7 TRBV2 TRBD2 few CASTRTRSDYEQYF TGTGCCAGCACCCGGACTAGATCGGACTACGAGCAGTACTTC
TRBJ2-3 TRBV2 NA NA CASSEVGTSTDTQYF TGTGCCAGCAGTGAAGTCGGAACGAGCACAGATACGCAGTATTTT
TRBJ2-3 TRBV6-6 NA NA CASGGFSSTDTQYF TGTGCCAGTGGGGGGTTCTCTAGCACAGATACGCAGTATTTT
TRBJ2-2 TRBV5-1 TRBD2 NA CASSLPSGNTGELFF TGCGCCAGCAGCTTGCCTAGCGGAAACACCGGGGAGCTGTTTTTT
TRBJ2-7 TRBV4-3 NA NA CARDRDYEQYF TGCGCCAGGGACAGAGACTACGAGCAGTACTTC
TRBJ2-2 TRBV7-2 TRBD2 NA CASSLTSGNTGELFF TGTGCCAGCAGCTTGACTAGCGGGAACACCGGGGAGCTGTTTTTT
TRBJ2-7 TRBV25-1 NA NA CASFEFPGEQYF TGTGCCAGCTTTGAGTTCCCGGGCGAGCAGTACTTC